This TCR beta chain appears in the sequencing data of a study of T cell repertoires in cytomegalovirus infection. There are a few counts of this clonotype. TCRdb called the reads again in MiXCR, with one record for every CDR3 protein. The table shows around 550,000 distinct CDR3 sequences, with about 25% occurring only once. Trimming left V 0 bases short and J 6 bases short, with 4 bases between. The CDR3 totals 11 residues. CDR1 and CDR2 (germline): SGHDT, YYEEEE. V gene TRBV5-6 combines with J gene TRBJ2-7; D remains unclear. The material sequenced was PBMCs. This sequence originates from a human donor in good health (CMV status not recorded). Some clones in this sample may be carry-over from other donors' samples. The CDR3 protein is CASSLEAEQYF. The CDR3 DNA reads as TGTGCCAGCAGCTTGGAGGCCGAGCAGTACTTC.